This entry lists 27 T cell receptor beta chains sequenced from one sample in a study of blood T cell repertoires in COVID-19. TCRdb's table, derived via immunoSEQ multiplex PCR, lists solely in-frame clones and lacks some. The table lists 160,000 or so clones, around 80% of them singletons. The specimen sequenced was peripheral blood. Receptor source: a man in his 60s with active or convalescent COVID-19.

The CDR3 region has the DNA TGTGCCGGAACCCTTCGGGACAGGGTTGGGAGCTATGGCTACACCTTC. Translated, it gives CAGTLRDRVGSYGYTF. The chain recombines TRBV2 with TRBJ1-2; 9 bases are a match to TRBD1. Germline V lookup: CDR1 SNHLY, CDR2 FYNNEI. The CDR3 runs to 16 residues. The trim removed 11 bases at V and 4 bases at J, leaving 17 bases unmatched.

The chain carries TRBV5-5 and TRBJ1-2; D is uncertain. The CDR3 runs to 12 residues. Germline CDR1 and CDR2: SGHKS and YYEKEE (reference sequence). V gave up 4 bases and J gave up 5 bases, with 9 bases separating them. The CDR3 region has the DNA TGTGCCAGCAGCCCCGAGGGTTATGGCTACACCTTC. Protein sequence: CASSPEGYGYTF.

This clone was found a few times. The chain has TRBV5-1 and TRBJ1-5, with TRBD1 matching 11 bases. V shed 5 bases, J shed 7 bases, and the junction held 8 bases outside the gene matches. Germline lookup yields CDR1 SGHRS and CDR2 YFSETQ. The CDR3 has 15 amino acids. CDR3 sequence: CASRPGTGGEQPQHF. DNA for the CDR3: TGCGCCAGCAGACCCGGGACAGGGGGAGAGCAGCCCCAGCATTTT.

This rearrangement joins TRBV18 to TRBJ2-5, with D perhaps TRBD1 (7 bases). Germline V lookup: CDR1 KGHSH, CDR2 LQKENI. This CDR3 is 17 amino acids long. Between the trimmed V and J ends, which lost 6 bases and 5 bases, there was a span of 25 bases. This chain's CDR3 is CASSRAVVRQGGETQYF. The CDR3 DNA reads as TGTGCCAGCTCGCGCGCCGTTGTGAGACAGGGAGGCGAGACCCAGTACTTC.

This clone was seen at least ten times. The identical CDR3 is also encoded by other nucleotide sequences in the sample. This chain joins TRBV2 and TRBJ2-3; the D gene is possibly TRBD1 (6 bases). The CDR3 runs to 14 residues. V dropped 3 bases and J dropped 0 bases, with 7 bases sitting between them. CDR1 and CDR2 from the germline V gene are SNHLY and FYNNEI. The CDR3 reads CASSDRGSTDTQYF. The CDR3 bases are TGTGCCAGCAGTGACAGGGGAAGCACAGATACGCAGTATTTT.

The genes are TRBV13 and TRBJ2-3, with 13 bases identical to TRBD2. Germline assignment: CDR1 PRHDT and CDR2 FYEKMQ (reference sequence). This CDR3 region has 17 residues. V shed 5 bases and J 2 bases; nucleotides not matched to a gene: 7. CDR3 in amino acids: CASSTRTSGGYTDTQYF. CDR3 DNA sequence: TGTGCCAGCAGCACGCGGACTAGCGGGGGATACACAGATACGCAGTATTTT.

This clone was detected once. The V and J genes are TRBV5-4 and TRBJ2-1; TRBD2 might be the D (5 bases). V dropped 1 base and J dropped 6 bases, with 17 bases sitting between them. The CDR3 is made up of 16 amino acids. Germline V gene lookup returns CDR1 SGHNT and CDR2 YYREEE (reference sequence). CDR3 nucleotide sequence: TGTGCCAGCAGCTTGCAAGGACCCTCCGGGGTCAATGAGCAGTTCTTC. Its translation: CASSLQGPSGVNEQFF. Combining the CDR3 with reference TRBV5-4 and TRBJ2-1 gives the whole variable domain ETGVTQSPTHLIKTRGQQVTLRCSSQSGHNTVSWYQQALGQGPQFIFQYYREEENGRGNFPPRFSGLQFPNYSSELNVNALELDDSALYLCASSLQGPSGVNEQFFGPGTRLTVL.

The chain couples TRBV9 to TRBJ2-5, with 7 bases fitting TRBD1. With 4 bases clipped from V and 4 bases from J, the junction kept 7 bases outside the gene matches. The CDR3 extends over 14 amino acids. Germline CDR1 is SGDLS and CDR2 is YYNGEE. The CDR3 loop reads CASSMTGIGETQYF. The DNA of the CDR3 is TGTGCCAGCAGCATGACAGGGATCGGAGAGACCCAGTACTTC.

This sequence joins TRBV24-1 and TRBJ2-2, with 8 bases that match TRBD1. The CDR3 is made up of 15 amino acids. Germline V gives CDR1 KGHDR, CDR2 SFDVKD. V trimming: 5 bases; J trimming: 3 bases; junction bases outside the gene matches: 4. CDR3 DNA sequence: TGTGCCACCAGTGCCGTGGACAGGGACACCGGGGAGCTGTTTTTT. It yields the protein CATSAVDRDTGELFF.

The rearrangement links TRBV19 to TRBJ2-7, with 8 bases aligning to TRBD1. Germline CDR1 LNHDA, CDR2 SQIVND (reference sequence). Unmatched junction bases numbered 7, after V lost 5 bases and J lost 7 bases. The CDR3 runs to 13 residues. The CDR3 DNA is TGTGCCAGTAGTCGACAGGGGTTAAGGGAGCAGTACTTC. Amino acids: CASSRQGLREQYF.

This clone came up a few times. The chain carries TRBV6-1 and TRBJ2-1; 10 nucleotides line up with TRBD2. This CDR3 comprises 17 residues. Germline loops: CDR1 MNHNS, CDR2 SASEGT. The junction had 12 bases not matched to a gene; V was cut back by 4 bases and J by 6 bases. CDR3 bases: TGTGCCAGCAGTGCCTTTTTTACTAGCGGGACTGGCAATGAGCAGTTCTTC. Translated: CASSAFFTSGTGNEQFF.

This chain uses TRBV2 with TRBJ2-7; maybe TRBD2 (6 bases). The CDR3 extends over 13 amino acids. Trimming pared 4 bases from V and 3 bases from J, leaving 10 bases between. CDR1 is SNHLY, CDR2 FYNNEI, per germline. CDR3 in DNA: TGTGCCAGCAGTGCGGTTAGCGGCTACGAGCAGTACTTC. This sequence encodes CASSAVSGYEQYF.

This clone was counted between two and nine times. The CDR3 DNA is TGTGCCAGCAGTTTATTAGCCCTCTCCTACGAGCAGTACTTC. Its protein product is CASSLLALSYEQYF. The V gene is TRBV28, the J gene TRBJ2-7, with D uncertain. The germline V and J ends were trimmed by 1 base and 0 bases, with 7 bases remaining between them. The CDR3 is 14 residues long. CDR1 and CDR2 from the germline V gene are MDHEN and SYDVKM.

The rearrangement joins TRBV11-2 to TRBJ2-5, with 11 positions matching TRBD2. Germline trimming cut 2 bases from V and 5 bases from J; bases unmatched to any gene: 7. Germline V gene sequence: CDR1 SGHAT, CDR2 FQNNGV. The length of the CDR3 is 16 residues. Written as DNA, the CDR3 is TGTGCCAGCAGCTTAACTGCGACTAGCGGGACGGAGACCCAGTACTTC. Translation gives CASSLTATSGTETQYF.

The rearrangement uses TRBV6-5 and TRBJ1-1; D is uncertain. Germline V gene lookup returns CDR1 MNHEY and CDR2 SVGAGI. The V and J ends lost 7 bases and 4 bases respectively, with 13 bases between them. The CDR3 runs to 13 residues. CDR3 region: CASKNGDVTEAFF. In nucleotides, the CDR3 is TGTGCCAGCAAAAACGGGGATGTCACTGAAGCTTTCTTT.

The chain has TRBV2 and TRBJ1-2; D is unclear. V was shortened by 4 bases and J by 1 base, with 10 bases between the two germline ends. Germline CDR1 SNHLY, CDR2 FYNNEI. The CDR3 totals 14 residues. The CDR3: CASSAQNFNYGYTF. The DNA for the CDR3 is TGTGCCAGCAGTGCGCAGAATTTTAACTATGGCTACACCTTC.

The chain is built from TRBV9 and TRBJ1-1, with D possibly matching TRBD1 (5 bases). Germline V CDR1 and CDR2: SGDLS, YYNGEE. The V end was cut by 0 bases, the J end by 1 base, with 10 bases between. The CDR3 totals 15 residues. The CDR3 loop reads CASSVAGSGNTEAFF. The DNA for the CDR3 is TGTGCCAGCAGCGTAGCAGGGTCGGGGAACACTGAAGCTTTCTTT. Complete variable domain (other parts from reference TRBV9 and TRBJ1-1): DSGVTQTPKHLITATGQRVTLRCSPRSGDLSVYWYQQSLDQGLQFLIQYYNGEERAKGNILERFSAQQFPDLHSELNLSSLELGDSALYFCASSVAGSGNTEAFFGQGTRLTVV.

V usage is TRBV20-1 and J usage is TRBJ1-1, with a weak D call TRBD1 (5 bases). CDR3 length equals 10 residues. Germline V gene sequence: CDR1 DFQATT, CDR2 SNEGSKA (reference sequence). V dropped 4 bases and J dropped 11 bases, with 11 bases sitting between them. The CDR3 loop reads CSATRVTAFF. The CDR3, as DNA: TGCAGTGCTACCAGGGTCACGGCTTTCTTT.

This clone was detected once. V gene TRBV28 combines with J gene TRBJ1-6, with 8 bases identical to TRBD1. This CDR3 region has 15 residues. Germline CDR1 is MDHEN and CDR2 is SYDVKM. J was trimmed by 5 bases and V by 5 bases; bases with no gene match: 5. DNA of the CDR3: TGTGCCAGCAGTATCAGGGGGCAGAATAATTCACCCCTCCACTTT. It encodes CASSIRGQNNSPLHF. The complete variable domain, with remaining parts taken from reference TRBV28 and TRBJ1-6, reads DVKVTQSSRYLVKRTGEKVFLECVQDMDHENMFWYRQDPGLGLRLIYFSYDVKMKEKGDIPEGYSVSREKKERFSLILESASTNQTSMYLCASSIRGQNNSPLHFGNGTRLTVT.

The CDR3, as DNA: TGTGCCAGCAGCTTGCCCCACTCCTACGAGCAGTACTTC. Amino acids: CASSLPHSYEQYF. The V call is TRBV5-4, the J call TRBJ2-7, with D unclear. The length of the CDR3 is 13 residues. Germline-derived CDR1 and CDR2 are SGHNT and YYREEE (reference sequence). V lost 1 base and J lost 0, with 5 bases in between.

This clone occurred once. The chain uses TRBV4-2 and TRBJ2-2; 7 bases map to TRBD1. This CDR3 has 16 residues. V was pared by 4 bases and J by 4 bases, with 9 bases of the junction left unmatched. CDR1 is LGHNA and CDR2 is YNFKEQ in the germline V gene. Here the CDR3 DNA reads TGTGCCAGCAGCCCCGTCGAGGGGGCGACCACCGGGGAGCTGTTTTTT. Translated, it gives CASSPVEGATTGELFF.

This clone turned up a few times. This chain connects TRBV10-3 to TRBJ1-1; no definite D call. Trimming left V 10 bases short and J 0 bases short, with 12 bases between. There are 13 residues in the CDR3. Germline V lookup: CDR1 ENHRY, CDR2 SYGVKD. The DNA of the CDR3 is TGTGCCACCGCCCGCAACTTGAACACTGAAGCTTTCTTT. Protein: CATARNLNTEAFF.

Only one count was recorded for this clone. The rearrangement joins TRBV29-1 to TRBJ2-3; TRBD1 matches at 8 bases. Per the germline V gene, CDR1 is SQVTM and CDR2 is ANQGSEA. Losses at the gene ends were 7 bases for V and 1 base for J; bases not matched to a gene: 10. The CDR3 is made up of 15 amino acids. The CDR3 loop reads CSAQQGVRGTDTQYF. In DNA, the CDR3 is TGCAGCGCCCAACAGGGGGTGCGAGGCACAGATACGCAGTATTTT.

This clone was recorded a few times. CDR3 region: CASSWTGSSYNSPLHF. As DNA, the CDR3 is TGTGCCAGCAGTTGGACAGGGAGCTCCTATAATTCACCCCTCCACTTT. The rearrangement joins TRBV27 to TRBJ1-6, with 8 bases aligning to TRBD1. From germline, CDR1 is MNHEY and CDR2 SMNVEV (reference sequence). The CDR3 is made up of 16 amino acids. The V gene end was trimmed by 4 bases and the J gene end by 0 bases; junction bases not matched to a gene: 2.

The chain has TRBV5-1 and TRBJ2-7; perhaps TRBD2 as D (5 bases). V was shortened by 0 bases and J by 1 base, with 8 bases between the two germline ends. The CDR3 has 14 amino acids. Germline CDR1 and CDR2: SGHRS and YFSETQ. This CDR3 reads CASSLGGRSYEQYF. The CDR3 DNA reads TGCGCCAGCAGCTTGGGTGGGAGATCCTACGAGCAGTACTTC. Complete variable domain (other parts from reference TRBV5-1 and TRBJ2-7): KAGVTQTPRYLIKTRGQQVTLSCSPISGHRSVSWYQQTPGQGLQFLFEYFSETQRNKGNFPGRFSGRQFSNSRSEMNVSTLELGDSALYLCASSLGGRSYEQYFGPGTRLTVT.

The chain employs TRBV29-1 and TRBJ2-3; D not certain. Germline V gene data show CDR1 as SQVTM and CDR2 as ANQGSEA. The CDR3 sequence is 15 residues long. V gave up 4 bases and J gave up 2 bases, with 16 bases separating them. CDR3 nucleotide sequence: TGCAGCGTTGTCCCCGGTGCAGGTTACACAGATACGCAGTATTTT. Translation: CSVVPGAGYTDTQYF.

The J gene is TRBJ2-5, the V gene TRBV3-1 (or the pseudogene TRBV3-2), with 12 bases matching TRBD2. The CDR3 runs to 14 residues. Germline trimming cut 8 bases from V and 5 bases from J; bases unmatched to any gene: 6. Germline V lookup: CDR1 LGHDT, CDR2 YNNKEL (reference sequence). CDR3 in DNA: TGTGCCAGCTCGGGACTAGCGGGCCAGGAGACCCAGTACTTC. Protein product: CASSGLAGQETQYF.